This T cell receptor (beta chain) is from a study of OX40 agonist ivuxolimab in advanced cancers. Study overall: Prior anti-PD-1, anti-PD-L1 or anti-CTLA-4 therapy was allowed; approximately 41% had some. Partial responses were recorded for three patients, including one with hepatocellular carcinoma and two with cutaneous melanoma. General observations from the study: Clonal expansion by week 6 occurred in CD4+ and CD8+ blood T cells (at 0.1 to 3.0 mg/kg).

Clones were read by immunoSEQ multiplex PCR, and TCRdb kept only the in-frame ones, dropping some. Of about 58,000 clones in the sample, 83% are singletons; the top ten hold roughly 2.8%. Comment on this clone: What it binds is not known.

The CDR3 spans 14 residues. V gave up 5 bases and J gave up 1 base, with 9 bases separating them. Per the germline V gene, CDR1 is MNHNY and CDR2 is SVGAGI (reference sequence). The sequence came from an adult with an advanced solid tumor such as melanoma, head and neck, liver or kidney cancer. The input for sequencing was CD4+ or CD8+ T cells sorted from blood, taken in a trial of the OX40 agonist ivuxolimab. The chain is built from TRBV6-6 and TRBJ1-5, with D hard to call. CDR3 region: CASSLDGSNQPQHF. CDR3 DNA: TGTGCCAGCAGTCTGGACGGAAGCAATCAGCCCCAGCATTTT.